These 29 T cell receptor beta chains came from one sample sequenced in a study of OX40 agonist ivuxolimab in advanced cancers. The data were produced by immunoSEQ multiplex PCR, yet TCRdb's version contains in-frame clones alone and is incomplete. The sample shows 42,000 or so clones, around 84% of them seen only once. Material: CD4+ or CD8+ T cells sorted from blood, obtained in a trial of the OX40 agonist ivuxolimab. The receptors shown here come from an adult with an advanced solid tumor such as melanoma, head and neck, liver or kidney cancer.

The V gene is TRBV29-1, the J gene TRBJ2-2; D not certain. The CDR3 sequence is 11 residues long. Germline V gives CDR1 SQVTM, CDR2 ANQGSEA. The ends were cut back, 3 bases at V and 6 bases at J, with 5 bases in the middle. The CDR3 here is CSVDRSGELFF. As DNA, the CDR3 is TGCAGCGTTGATCGGTCCGGGGAGCTGTTTTTT.

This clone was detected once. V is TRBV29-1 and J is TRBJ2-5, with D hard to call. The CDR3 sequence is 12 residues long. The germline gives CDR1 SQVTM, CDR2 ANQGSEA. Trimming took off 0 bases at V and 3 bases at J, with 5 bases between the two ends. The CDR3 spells CSVEDYKETQYF. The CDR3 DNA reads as TGCAGCGTTGAAGACTACAAAGAGACCCAGTACTTC.

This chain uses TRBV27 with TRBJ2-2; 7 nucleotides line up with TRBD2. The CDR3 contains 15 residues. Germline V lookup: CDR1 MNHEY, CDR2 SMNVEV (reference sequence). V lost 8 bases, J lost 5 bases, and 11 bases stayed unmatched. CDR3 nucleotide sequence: TGTGCCAGCCGGGCGGGGGTCTACGGGACCGGGGAGCTGTTTTTT. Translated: CASRAGVYGTGELFF.

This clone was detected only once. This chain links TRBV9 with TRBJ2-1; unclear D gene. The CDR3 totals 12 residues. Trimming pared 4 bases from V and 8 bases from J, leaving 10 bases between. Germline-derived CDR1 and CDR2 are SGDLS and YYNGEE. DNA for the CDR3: TGTGCCAGCAGCTCTCGGTGGGATGAGCAGTTCTTC. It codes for CASSSRWDEQFF.

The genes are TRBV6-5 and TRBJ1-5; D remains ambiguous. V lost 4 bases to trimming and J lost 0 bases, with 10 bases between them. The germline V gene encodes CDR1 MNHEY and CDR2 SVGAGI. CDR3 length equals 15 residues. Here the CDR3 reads CASSLTSTSNQPQHF. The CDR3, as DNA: TGTGCCAGCAGTTTGACAAGCACTAGCAATCAGCCCCAGCATTTT.

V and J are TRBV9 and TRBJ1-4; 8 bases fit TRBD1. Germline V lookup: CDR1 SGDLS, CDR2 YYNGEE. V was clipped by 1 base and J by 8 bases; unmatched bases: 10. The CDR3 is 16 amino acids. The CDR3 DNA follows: TGTGCCAGCAGCGTATGGAACGGACAGGGTGAAGAAAAACTGTTTTTT. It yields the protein CASSVWNGQGEEKLFF.

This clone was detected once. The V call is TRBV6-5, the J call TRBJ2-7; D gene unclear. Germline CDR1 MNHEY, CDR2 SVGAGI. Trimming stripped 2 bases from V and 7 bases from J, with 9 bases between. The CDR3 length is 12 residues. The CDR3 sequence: CASSYVPQEQYF. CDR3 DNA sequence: TGTGCCAGCAGTTACGTCCCCCAAGAGCAGTACTTC.

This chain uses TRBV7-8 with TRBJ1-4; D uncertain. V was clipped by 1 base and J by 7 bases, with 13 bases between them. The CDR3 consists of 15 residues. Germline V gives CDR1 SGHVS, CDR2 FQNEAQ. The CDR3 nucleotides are TGTGCCAGCAGCTTAGATGCCGGGGTTCTTGAAAAACTGTTTTTT. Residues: CASSLDAGVLEKLFF.

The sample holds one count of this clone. CDR3 sequence (DNA): TGTGCCTGGAATGACGAGGGTTACAATGAGCAGTTCTTC. This gives the protein CAWNDEGYNEQFF. The J gene is TRBJ2-1, the V gene TRBV30; perhaps TRBD2 as D (5 bases). Germline CDR1 GTSNPN, CDR2 SVGIG (reference sequence). The CDR3 runs to 13 residues. Between the trimmed V and J ends, which lost 4 bases and 4 bases, there was a span of 11 bases.

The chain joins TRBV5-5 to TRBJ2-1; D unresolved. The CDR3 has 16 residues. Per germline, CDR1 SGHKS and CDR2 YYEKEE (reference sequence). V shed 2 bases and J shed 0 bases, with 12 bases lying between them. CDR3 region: CASSFGLMSSYNEQFF. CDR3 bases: TGTGCCAGCAGCTTCGGGCTCATGAGCTCCTACAATGAGCAGTTCTTC.

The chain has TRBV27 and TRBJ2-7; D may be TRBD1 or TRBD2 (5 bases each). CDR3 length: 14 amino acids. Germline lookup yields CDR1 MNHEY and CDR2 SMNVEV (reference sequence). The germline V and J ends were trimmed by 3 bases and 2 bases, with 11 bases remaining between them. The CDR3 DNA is TGTGCCAGCAGTTTTGGTGGGGGTACCTACGAGCAGTACTTC. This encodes CASSFGGGTYEQYF.

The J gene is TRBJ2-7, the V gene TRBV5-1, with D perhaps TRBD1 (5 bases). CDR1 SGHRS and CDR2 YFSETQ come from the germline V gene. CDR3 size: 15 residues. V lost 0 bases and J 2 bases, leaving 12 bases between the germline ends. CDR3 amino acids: CASSLASTAAYEQYF. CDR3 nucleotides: TGCGCCAGCAGCTTGGCCTCGACAGCCGCCTACGAGCAGTACTTC.

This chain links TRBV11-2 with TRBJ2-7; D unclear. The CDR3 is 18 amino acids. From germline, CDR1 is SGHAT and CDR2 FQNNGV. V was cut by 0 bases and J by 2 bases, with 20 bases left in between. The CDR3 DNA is TGTGCCAGCAGCTTAGATCGGTTCGGCGACATATTCCCCTACGAGCAGTACTTC. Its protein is CASSLDRFGDIFPYEQYF.

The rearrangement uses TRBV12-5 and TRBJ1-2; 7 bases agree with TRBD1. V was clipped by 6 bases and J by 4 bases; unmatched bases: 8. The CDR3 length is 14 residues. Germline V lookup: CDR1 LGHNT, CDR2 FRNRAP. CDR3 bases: TGTGCTAGTGGATTAGGACAGGATCTCTATGGCTACACCTTC. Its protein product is CASGLGQDLYGYTF.

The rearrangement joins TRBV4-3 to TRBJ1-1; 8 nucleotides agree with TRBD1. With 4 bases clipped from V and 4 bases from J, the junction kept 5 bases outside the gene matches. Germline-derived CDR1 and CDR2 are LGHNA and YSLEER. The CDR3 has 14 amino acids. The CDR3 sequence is CASSLGTGGTEAFF. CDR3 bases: TGCGCCAGCAGCCTTGGAACAGGGGGCACTGAAGCTTTCTTT.

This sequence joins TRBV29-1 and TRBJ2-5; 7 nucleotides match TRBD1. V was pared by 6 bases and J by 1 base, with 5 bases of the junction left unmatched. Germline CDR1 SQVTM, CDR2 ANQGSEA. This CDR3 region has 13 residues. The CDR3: CSVDWDSQETQYF. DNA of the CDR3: TGCAGCGTCGATTGGGACAGCCAAGAGACCCAGTACTTC.

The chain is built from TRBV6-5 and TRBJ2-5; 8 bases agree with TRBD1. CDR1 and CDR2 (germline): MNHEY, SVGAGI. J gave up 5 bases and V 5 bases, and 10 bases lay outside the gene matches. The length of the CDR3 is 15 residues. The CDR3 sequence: CASSDWTGSGETQYF. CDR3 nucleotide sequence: TGTGCCAGCAGTGACTGGACAGGGTCAGGGGAGACCCAGTACTTC.

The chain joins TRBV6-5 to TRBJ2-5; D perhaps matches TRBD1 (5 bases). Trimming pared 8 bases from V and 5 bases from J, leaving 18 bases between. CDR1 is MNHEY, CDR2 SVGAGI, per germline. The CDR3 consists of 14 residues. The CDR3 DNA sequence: TGTGCCAGCGTAAGGTCCTCCTCAGGGGAGACCCAGTACTTC. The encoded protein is CASVRSSSGETQYF.

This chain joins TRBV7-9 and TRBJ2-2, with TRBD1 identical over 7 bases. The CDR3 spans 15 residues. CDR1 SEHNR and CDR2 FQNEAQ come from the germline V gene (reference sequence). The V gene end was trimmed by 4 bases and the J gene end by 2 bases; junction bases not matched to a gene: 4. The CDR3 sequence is CASSWDSTNTGELFF. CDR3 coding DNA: TGTGCCAGCAGCTGGGACAGTACCAACACCGGGGAGCTGTTTTTT.

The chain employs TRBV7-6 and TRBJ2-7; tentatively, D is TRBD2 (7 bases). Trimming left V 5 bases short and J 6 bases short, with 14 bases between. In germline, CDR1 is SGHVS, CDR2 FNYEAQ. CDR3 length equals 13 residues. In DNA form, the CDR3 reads TGTGCCAGCAGCCTGGGGGGGGCGGGCGAGCAGTACGTC. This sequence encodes CASSLGGAGEQYV.

CDR3 in amino acids: CASSFFLNRVNTEAFF. The CDR3 bases are TGTGCCAGCAGTTTTTTCCTTAACAGGGTTAACACTGAAGCTTTCTTT. V and J are TRBV28 and TRBJ1-1; the D gene is possibly TRBD1 (6 bases). Trimming took off 3 bases at V and 2 bases at J, with 16 bases between the two ends. CDR1 and CDR2 from the germline V gene are MDHEN and SYDVKM. The CDR3 is made up of 16 amino acids.

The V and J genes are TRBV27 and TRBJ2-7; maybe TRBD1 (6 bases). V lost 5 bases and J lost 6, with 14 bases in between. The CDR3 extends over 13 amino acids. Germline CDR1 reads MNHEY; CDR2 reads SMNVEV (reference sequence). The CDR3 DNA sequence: TGTGCCAGCAGTCACACAGGGCCACGCGAGCAGTACGTC. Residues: CASSHTGPREQYV.

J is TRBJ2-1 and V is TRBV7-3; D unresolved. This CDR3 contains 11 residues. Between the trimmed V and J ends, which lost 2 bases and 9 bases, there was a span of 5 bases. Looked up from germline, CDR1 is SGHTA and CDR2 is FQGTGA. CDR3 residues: CASSLGREQFF. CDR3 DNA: TGTGCCAGCAGCTTAGGACGTGAGCAGTTCTTC.

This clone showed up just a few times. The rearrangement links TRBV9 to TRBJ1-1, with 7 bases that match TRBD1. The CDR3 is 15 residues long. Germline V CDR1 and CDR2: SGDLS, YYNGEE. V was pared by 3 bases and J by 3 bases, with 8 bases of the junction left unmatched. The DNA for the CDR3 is TGTGCCAGCAGCGAGGGGGACAGACAGTACACTGAAGCTTTCTTT. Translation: CASSEGDRQYTEAFF.

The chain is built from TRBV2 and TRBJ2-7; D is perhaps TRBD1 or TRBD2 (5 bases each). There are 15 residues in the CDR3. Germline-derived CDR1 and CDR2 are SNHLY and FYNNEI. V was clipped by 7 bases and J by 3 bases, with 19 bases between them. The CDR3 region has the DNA TGTGCCAGCACACCGTCCGGAGGCCAGGGCTACGAGCAGTACGTC. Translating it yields CASTPSGGQGYEQYV.

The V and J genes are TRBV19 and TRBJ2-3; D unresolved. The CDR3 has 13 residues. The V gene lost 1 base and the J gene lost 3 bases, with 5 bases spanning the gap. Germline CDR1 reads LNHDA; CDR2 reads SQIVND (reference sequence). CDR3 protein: CASSIVETDTQYF. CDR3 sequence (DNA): TGTGCCAGTAGTATAGTGGAGACAGATACGCAGTATTTT.

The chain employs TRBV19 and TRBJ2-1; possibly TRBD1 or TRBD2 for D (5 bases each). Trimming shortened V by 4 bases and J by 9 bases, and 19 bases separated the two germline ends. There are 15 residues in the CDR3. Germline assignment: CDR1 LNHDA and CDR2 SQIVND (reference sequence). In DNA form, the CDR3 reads TGTGCCAGTAGTAGAGGGGATCGGGTCGGCGGTGAGCAGTTCTTC. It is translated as CASSRGDRVGGEQFF.

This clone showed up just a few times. CDR3 in amino acids: CAVENSPLHF. In nucleotides, the CDR3 is TGTGCCGTAGAAAATTCACCCCTCCACTTT. V gene TRBV7-9 combines with J gene TRBJ1-6; no firm D call. V gave up 11 bases and J gave up 7 bases, with 6 bases separating them. The CDR3 contains 10 residues. The germline CDR1 and CDR2 sequences are SEHNR and FQNEAQ (reference sequence).

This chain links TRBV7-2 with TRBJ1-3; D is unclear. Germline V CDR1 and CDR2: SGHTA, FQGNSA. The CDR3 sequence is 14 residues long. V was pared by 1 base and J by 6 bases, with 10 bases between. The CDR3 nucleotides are TGTGCCAGCAGCTTAGTCGGCCCCGTAAACACCATATATTTT. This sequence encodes CASSLVGPVNTIYF. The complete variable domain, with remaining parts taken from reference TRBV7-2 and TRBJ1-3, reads GAGVSQSPSNKVTEKGKDVELRCDPISGHTALYWYRQSLGQGLEFLIYFQGNSAPDKSGLPSDRFSAERTGGSVSTLTIQRTQQEDSAVYLCASSLVGPVNTIYFGEGSWLTVV.